Presented here are 20 T cell receptor beta chains from one specimen sequenced in a study of monozygotic twins with inflammatory bowel disease. One entry per CDR3 protein, without DNA, is what TCRdb gives after re-calling the 5' RACE reads. The sample's table shows some 450,000 distinct CDR3 sequences. Sample: blood. The receptor set was obtained from a human donor with ulcerative colitis or Crohn's disease, or a healthy co-twin of an affected twin (not recorded which).

The chain is built from TRBV4-2 and TRBJ1-1. The CDR3 has 14 residues. Germline V gives CDR1 LGHNA, CDR2 YNFKEQ. CDR3 in amino acids: CASSQEFMNTEAFF.

J is TRBJ1-2 and V is TRBV5-1; without DNA, the TCRdb call of TRBD1 cannot be checked. Germline values: CDR1 SGHRS, CDR2 YFSETQ. This CDR3 is 14 amino acids long. The CDR3 sequence is CASSLAGAGEIYTF.

V and J are TRBV12-3 or TRBV12-4 and TRBJ2-7; TCRdb indicates TRBD1, and absent DNA this call remains unverified. The CDR3 length is 12 residues. The CDR3 sequence: CASSPRQYEQYF.

The chain has TRBV6-1 and TRBJ1-1; TCRdb's D gene call, TRBD1, goes unchecked for lack of DNA. The germline V gene has CDR1 MNHNS and CDR2 SASEGT. The CDR3 runs to 14 residues. The CDR3 here is CASTSAGGRTEAFF.

The J gene is TRBJ2-3, the V gene TRBV12-3 or TRBV12-4; TCRdb gives TRBD2 as the D gene, but with no DNA this cannot be confirmed. This CDR3 has 15 amino acids. CDR3 in amino acids: CASSLTSGLTDTQYF.

This chain uses TRBV29-1 with TRBJ1-1; TCRdb's D gene call, TRBD1, goes unchecked for lack of DNA. CDR3 length: 11 amino acids. Germline V gene data show CDR1 as SQVTM and CDR2 as ANQGSEA. CDR3 residues: CSGQENTEAFF.

This chain links TRBV27 with TRBJ2-2; the TCRdb call, TRBD1, lacks DNA for checking. CDR3 length equals 16 residues. Looked up from germline, CDR1 is MNHEY and CDR2 is SMNVEV (reference sequence). This CDR3 reads CASSFSGQLNTGELFF.

The chain uses TRBV4-2 and TRBJ2-7. CDR1 is LGHNA and CDR2 is YNFKEQ in the germline V gene. The CDR3 spans 15 residues. The CDR3 loop is CASSQEWGVTYEQYF.

The genes are TRBV5-4 and TRBJ2-3; the D call of TRBD1 rests on TCRdb alone, since no DNA is present to check it. The germline V gene encodes CDR1 SGHNT and CDR2 YYREEE (reference sequence). The CDR3 loop spans 15 amino acids. CDR3 sequence: CASSTGQASTDTQYF.

The chain is built from TRBV7-3 and TRBJ1-1; TCRdb names TRBD1, which stays unverified in the absence of DNA. Looked up from germline, CDR1 is SGHTA and CDR2 is FQGTGA. The CDR3 is made up of 13 amino acids. The CDR3: CASSTRGIIEAFF.

This rearrangement joins TRBV7-2 to TRBJ2-5; TCRdb gives TRBD1 as the D gene, but with no DNA this cannot be confirmed. The length of the CDR3 is 15 residues. Germline loops: CDR1 SGHTA, CDR2 FQGNSA. This CDR3 is CASSLIQDQPGAQYF. The full variable domain, in which reference TRBV7-2 and TRBJ2-5 provide the parts outside the CDR3, is GAGVSQSPSNKVTEKGKDVELRCDPISGHTALYWYRQSLGQGLEFLIYFQGNSAPDKSGLPSDRFSAERTGGSVSTLTIQRTQQEDSAVYLCASSLIQDQPGAQYFGPGTRLLVL.

This rearrangement joins TRBV5-6 to TRBJ2-5; the TCRdb D gene call, TRBD1, has no DNA to confirm it. CDR1 and CDR2 from the germline V gene are SGHDT and YYEEEE. This CDR3 spans 15 amino acids. CDR3 region: CASSLSGGGQETQYF. Full variable domain (outside the CDR3, taken from reference TRBV5-6 and TRBJ2-5): DAGVTQSPTHLIKTRGQQVTLRCSPKSGHDTVSWYQQALGQGPQFIFQYYEEEERQRGNFPDRFSGHQFPNYSSELNVNALLLGDSALYLCASSLSGGGQETQYFGPGTRLLVL.

The chain links TRBV5-1 to TRBJ2-7; TCRdb indicates TRBD1, and absent DNA this call remains unverified. This CDR3 contains 17 residues. The V gene's germline CDR1 is SGHRS and CDR2 YFSETQ. CDR3 in amino acids: CASSLAGERRIPYEQYF.

The gene calls are TRBV5-6 and TRBJ2-7; TCRdb calls TRBD2, which cannot be checked without DNA. Germline V gives CDR1 SGHDT, CDR2 YYEEEE. The CDR3 spans 18 residues. Here the CDR3 reads CASSLEILAGDLDYEQYF.

The chain combines TRBV4-3 with TRBJ1-3. Germline CDR1 is LGHNA and CDR2 is YSLEER. The CDR3 has 14 amino acids. This CDR3 reads CASSQGGNGNTIYF.

This rearrangement joins TRBV6-5 to TRBJ1-4; TCRdb designates TRBD1, a call that cannot be tested without DNA. The germline gives CDR1 MNHEY, CDR2 SVGAGI. This CDR3 has 16 amino acids. CDR3 in amino acids: CASSYTPGTGNEKLFF.

The chain carries TRBV7-8 and TRBJ2-3; the D gene TCRdb calls, TRBD1, cannot be checked with no DNA. CDR1 and CDR2 (germline): SGHVS, FQNEAQ. CDR3 length: 15 amino acids. CDR3 loop: CASSRGVADTDTQYF.

V gene TRBV12-3 or TRBV12-4 combines with J gene TRBJ2-2. This CDR3 spans 15 amino acids. This chain's CDR3 is CASSVIHANTGELFF.

This chain uses TRBV6-1 with TRBJ2-1; TCRdb lists TRBD2, though no DNA is available to test this call. The CDR3 covers 14 residues. CDR1 MNHNS and CDR2 SASEGT come from the germline V gene. The CDR3 is CATLAGGLYNEQFF.

V and J are TRBV5-1 and TRBJ1-2; TCRdb gives TRBD1 as the D gene, but with no DNA this cannot be confirmed. Germline values: CDR1 SGHRS, CDR2 YFSETQ. The CDR3 is made up of 14 amino acids. The CDR3 is CASSPDSLGYGYTF.